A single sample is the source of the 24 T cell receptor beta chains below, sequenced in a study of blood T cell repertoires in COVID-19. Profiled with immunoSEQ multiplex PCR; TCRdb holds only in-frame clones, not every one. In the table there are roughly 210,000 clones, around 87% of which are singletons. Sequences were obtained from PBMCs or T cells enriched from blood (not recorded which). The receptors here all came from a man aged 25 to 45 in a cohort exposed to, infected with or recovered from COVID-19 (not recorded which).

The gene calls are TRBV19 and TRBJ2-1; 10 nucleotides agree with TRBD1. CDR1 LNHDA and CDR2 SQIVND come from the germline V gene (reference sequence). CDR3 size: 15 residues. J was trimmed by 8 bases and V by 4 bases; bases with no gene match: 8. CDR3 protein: CASSSRDRGGDEQFF. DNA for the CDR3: TGTGCCAGTAGTAGCCGGGACAGGGGTGGGGATGAGCAGTTCTTC.

The CDR3 region has the DNA TGTGCCATCAGTGGACAAGCCATGACCCCAGATAGCAATCAGCCCCAGCATTTT. Translated, it gives CAISGQAMTPDSNQPQHF. J is TRBJ1-5 and V is TRBV10-3; no clear D. With 4 bases removed from V and 0 bases from J, the gap between germline ends came to 19 bases. The CDR3 is made up of 18 amino acids. Per the germline V gene, CDR1 is ENHRY and CDR2 is SYGVKD.

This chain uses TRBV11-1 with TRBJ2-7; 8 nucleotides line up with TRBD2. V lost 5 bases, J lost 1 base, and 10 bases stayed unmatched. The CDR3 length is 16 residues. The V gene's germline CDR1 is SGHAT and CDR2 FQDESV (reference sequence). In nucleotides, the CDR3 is TGTGCCAGCAGCCTTATAGCGGGACAATATTCCTACGAGCAGTACTTC. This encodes CASSLIAGQYSYEQYF.

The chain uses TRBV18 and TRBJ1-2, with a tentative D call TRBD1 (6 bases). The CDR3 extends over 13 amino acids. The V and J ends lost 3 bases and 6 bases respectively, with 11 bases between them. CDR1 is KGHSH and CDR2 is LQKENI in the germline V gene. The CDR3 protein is CASSPGQYDGYTF. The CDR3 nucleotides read TGTGCCAGCTCACCCGGACAGTATGATGGCTACACCTTC.

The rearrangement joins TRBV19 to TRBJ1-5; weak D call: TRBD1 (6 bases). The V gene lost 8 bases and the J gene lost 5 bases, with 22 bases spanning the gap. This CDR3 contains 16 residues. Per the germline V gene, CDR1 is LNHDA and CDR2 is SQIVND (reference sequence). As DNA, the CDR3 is TGTGCCAGTTCACCCCTTCGGGACAACACATATCAGCCCCAGCATTTT. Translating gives CASSPLRDNTYQPQHF.

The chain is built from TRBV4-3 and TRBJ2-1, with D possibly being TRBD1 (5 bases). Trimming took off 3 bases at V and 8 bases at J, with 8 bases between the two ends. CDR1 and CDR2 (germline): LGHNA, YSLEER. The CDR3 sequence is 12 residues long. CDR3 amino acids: CASSQVGDEQFF. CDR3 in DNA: TGCGCCAGCAGCCAGGTAGGGGATGAGCAGTTCTTC.

CDR3 region: CASSSARDRGTHEQYF. The CDR3 region has the DNA TGCGCCAGCAGCTCGGCTCGGGACAGGGGGACCCACGAGCAGTACTTC. The chain carries TRBV5-1 and TRBJ2-7, with 11 positions matching TRBD1. The CDR3 spans 16 residues. CDR1 SGHRS and CDR2 YFSETQ come from the germline V gene. The J segment lost 5 bases and the V segment lost 3 bases, leaving 10 bases of the junction unmatched. The entire variable domain, with the rest obtained from reference TRBV5-1 and TRBJ2-7, is as follows: KAGVTQTPRYLIKTRGQQVTLSCSPISGHRSVSWYQQTPGQGLQFLFEYFSETQRNKGNFPGRFSGRQFSNSRSEMNVSTLELGDSALYLCASSSARDRGTHEQYFGPGTRLTVT.

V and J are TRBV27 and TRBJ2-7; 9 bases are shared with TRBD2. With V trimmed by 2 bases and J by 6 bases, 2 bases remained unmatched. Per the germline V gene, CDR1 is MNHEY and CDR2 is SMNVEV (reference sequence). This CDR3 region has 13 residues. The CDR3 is CASSLAGGSEQYF. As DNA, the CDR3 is TGTGCCAGCAGTTTAGCGGGAGGGAGCGAGCAGTACTTC.

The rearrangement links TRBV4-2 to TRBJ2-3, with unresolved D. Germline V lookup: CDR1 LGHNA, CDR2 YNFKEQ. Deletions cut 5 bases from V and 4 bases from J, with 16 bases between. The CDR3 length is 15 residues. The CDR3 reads CASSSNPRFPDTQYF. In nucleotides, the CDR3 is TGTGCCAGCAGCTCGAACCCCCGGTTCCCAGATACGCAGTATTTT.

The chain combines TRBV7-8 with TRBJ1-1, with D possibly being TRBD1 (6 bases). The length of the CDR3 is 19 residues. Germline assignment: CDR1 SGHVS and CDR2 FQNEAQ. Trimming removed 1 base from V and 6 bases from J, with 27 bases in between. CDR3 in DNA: TGTGCCAGCAGCTTAGGGACTGAGGGGTTACAGGGCGTCCTATCTGAAGCTTTCTTT. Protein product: CASSLGTEGLQGVLSEAFF.

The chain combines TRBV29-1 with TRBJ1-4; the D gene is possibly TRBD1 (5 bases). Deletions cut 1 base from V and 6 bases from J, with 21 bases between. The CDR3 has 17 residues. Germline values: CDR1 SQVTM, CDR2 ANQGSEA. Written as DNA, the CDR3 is TGCAGCGTTGAAGGCCCCTTCGACAGCGACGATGATGAAAAACTGTTTTTT. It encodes CSVEGPFDSDDDEKLFF.

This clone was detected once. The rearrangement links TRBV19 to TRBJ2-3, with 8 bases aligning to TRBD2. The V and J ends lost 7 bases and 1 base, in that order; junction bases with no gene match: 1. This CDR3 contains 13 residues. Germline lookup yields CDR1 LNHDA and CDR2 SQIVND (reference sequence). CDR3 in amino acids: CASKTSGTDTQYF. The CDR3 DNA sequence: TGTGCCAGTAAGACTAGCGGCACAGATACGCAGTATTTT. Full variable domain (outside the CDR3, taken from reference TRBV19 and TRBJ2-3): DGGITQSPKYLFRKEGQNVTLSCEQNLNHDAMYWYRQDPGQGLRLIYYSQIVNDFQKGDIAEGYSVSREKKESFPLTVTSAQKNPTAFYLCASKTSGTDTQYFGPGTRLTVL.

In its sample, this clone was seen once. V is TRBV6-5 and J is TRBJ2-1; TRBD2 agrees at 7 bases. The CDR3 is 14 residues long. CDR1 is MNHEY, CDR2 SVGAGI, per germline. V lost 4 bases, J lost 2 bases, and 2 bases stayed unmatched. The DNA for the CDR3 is TGTGCCAGCAGTTCGACTAGCCCCTACAATGAGCAGTTCTTC. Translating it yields CASSSTSPYNEQFF.

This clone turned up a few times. CDR3 residues: CASSSSLRESAYEQYF. The CDR3 DNA reads TGTGCCAGCAGCTCCTCATTGCGGGAGTCCGCCTACGAGCAGTACTTC. This chain uses TRBV12-1 with TRBJ2-7; TRBD2, the table's D call, lacks a check against the DNA. TRBV12-1 counts as a pseudogene. This CDR3 spans 16 amino acids.

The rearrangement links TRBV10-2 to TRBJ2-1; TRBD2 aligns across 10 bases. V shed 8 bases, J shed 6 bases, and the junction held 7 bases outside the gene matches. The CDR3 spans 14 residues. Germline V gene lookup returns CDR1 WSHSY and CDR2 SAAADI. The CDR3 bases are TGCGCCAGCCCGCCTAGCGGGAGCCCCAATGAGCAGTTCTTC. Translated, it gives CASPPSGSPNEQFF.

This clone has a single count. This chain's CDR3 is CASSWGGSSYEQYF. The CDR3 DNA reads TGTGCCAGCAGCTGGGGGGGCAGCTCCTACGAGCAGTACTTC. The genes are TRBV11-2 and TRBJ2-7; tentative D call: TRBD2 (7 bases). The CDR3 loop spans 14 amino acids. Germline loops: CDR1 SGHAT, CDR2 FQNNGV. Trimming took off 4 bases at V and 0 bases at J, with 10 bases between the two ends.

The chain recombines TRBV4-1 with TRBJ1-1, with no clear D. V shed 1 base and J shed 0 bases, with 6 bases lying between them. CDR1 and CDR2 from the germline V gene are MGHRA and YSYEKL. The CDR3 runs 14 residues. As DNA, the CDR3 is TGCGCCAGCAGCCAAGGGCCCATGAACACTGAAGCTTTCTTT. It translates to CASSQGPMNTEAFF.

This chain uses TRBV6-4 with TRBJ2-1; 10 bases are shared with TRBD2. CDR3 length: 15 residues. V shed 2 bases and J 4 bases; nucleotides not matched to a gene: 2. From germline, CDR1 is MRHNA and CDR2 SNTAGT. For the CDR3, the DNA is TGTGCCAGCAGTGACAGGACTAGCGGATACAATGAGCAGTTCTTC. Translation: CASSDRTSGYNEQFF.

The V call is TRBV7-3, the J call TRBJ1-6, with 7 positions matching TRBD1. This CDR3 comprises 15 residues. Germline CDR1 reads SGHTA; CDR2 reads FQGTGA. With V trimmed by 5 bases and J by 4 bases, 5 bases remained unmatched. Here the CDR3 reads CASSQRQGYNSPLHF. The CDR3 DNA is TGTGCCAGCAGCCAAAGACAGGGTTATAATTCACCCCTCCACTTT. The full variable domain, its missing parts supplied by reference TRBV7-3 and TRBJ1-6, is GAGVSQTPSNKVTEKGKYVELRCDPISGHTALYWYRQSLGQGPEFLIYFQGTGAADDSGLPNDRFFAVRPEGSVSTLKIQRTERGDSAVYLCASSQRQGYNSPLHFGNGTRLTVT.

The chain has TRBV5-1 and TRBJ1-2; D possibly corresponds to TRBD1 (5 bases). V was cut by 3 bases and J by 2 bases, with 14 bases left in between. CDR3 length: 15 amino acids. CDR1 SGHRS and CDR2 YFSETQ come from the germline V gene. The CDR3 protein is CASSWMPGLNYGYTF. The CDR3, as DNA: TGCGCCAGCAGCTGGATGCCGGGACTAAACTATGGCTACACCTTC.

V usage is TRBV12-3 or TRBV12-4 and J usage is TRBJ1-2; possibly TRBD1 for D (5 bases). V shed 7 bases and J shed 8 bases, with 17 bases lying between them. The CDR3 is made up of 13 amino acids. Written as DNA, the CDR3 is TGTGCCAGCATAAACAGGTTCGCCGAAGGCTACACCTTC. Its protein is CASINRFAEGYTF.

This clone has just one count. The CDR3 DNA is TGTGCCAGCAGCTTAGACAGGGCATCTAAACCTAACACTGAAGCTTTCTTT. Its translation is CASSLDRASKPNTEAFF. V usage is TRBV7-8 and J usage is TRBJ1-1; tentatively, D is TRBD1 (6 bases). Germline CDR1 reads SGHVS; CDR2 reads FQNEAQ. CDR3 length: 17 residues. V lost 1 base, J lost 2 bases, and 17 bases lay in between.

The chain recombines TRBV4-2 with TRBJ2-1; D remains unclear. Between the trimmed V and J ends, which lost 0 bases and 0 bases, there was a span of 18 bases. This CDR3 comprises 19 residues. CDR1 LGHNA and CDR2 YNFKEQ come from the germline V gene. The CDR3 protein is CASSQDLTQDGSSYNEQFF. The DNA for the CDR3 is TGTGCCAGCAGCCAAGATCTCACCCAGGATGGCAGCTCCTACAATGAGCAGTTCTTC.

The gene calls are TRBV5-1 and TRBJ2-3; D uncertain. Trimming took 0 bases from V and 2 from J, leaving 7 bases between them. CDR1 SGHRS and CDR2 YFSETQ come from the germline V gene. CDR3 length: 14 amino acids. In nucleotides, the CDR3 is TGCGCCAGCAGCTTGGTTGTCCACACAGATACGCAGTATTTT. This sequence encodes CASSLVVHTDTQYF.